This T cell receptor (beta chain) was obtained from a study of T-cell memory formation after mild COVID-19. Study overall: Clusters of TCRs were largely donor specific.

Note on this clonotype: What it binds is not known.

Study-level results: CD4+ contracting clones were mainly CM and EM; CD8+ ones, EMRA.

Each CDR3 protein gets one entry after TCRdb re-called the 5' RACE reads with MiXCR. Of about 560,000 distinct CDR3 sequences in the sample, about 20% are singletons; the top ten hold roughly 9.1%. The V gene's germline CDR1 is SGHRS and CDR2 YFSETQ. The CDR3 contains 15 residues. Trimming pared 4 bases from V and 0 bases from J, leaving 13 bases between. The sequence was obtained from an adult woman who had mild COVID-19 (a few samples of this study predate the infection). Cell type and time point are not known. This chain links TRBV5-1 with TRBJ1-1, with D hard to call. The sequenced sample was PBMCs or a T cell subset sorted from them (not recorded which). The CDR3 protein is CASSPSPGMNTEAFF. The CDR3 bases are TGCGCCAGCAGCCCATCACCGGGAATGAACACTGAAGCTTTCTTT.